The source of this T cell receptor beta chain is a study of blood T cell repertoires in COVID-19 (dated by TCRdb to the early 2020s). Study-wide context: Samples from collaborators originated in the United States, Italy and Spain and spanned both the acute and convalescent phases of COVID-19. The material from the prospective study consisted of cDNA or gDNA derived from T cells, B-cell-depleted T cells, or PBMCs. Subjects who had been exposed to COVID-19, were actively infected with it, or had recovered from it provided the deeply sampled blood TCRbeta repertoires that made up the dataset. The repertoires were released in a freely available public database intended as a resource for research on the immune response to SARS-CoV-2. The samples were drawn from the first 160 participants of the ongoing ImmuneRACE study and from some 1,300 subjects provided by 6 global collaborators. Sample metadata almost always included a de-identified subject ID, COVID-19 status, age in years and sex. Where HLA class I and class II types were available, the types were taken from metadata supplied by the sample provider, not from assay-based typing.

With regard to this clone: The antigen this receptor binds is unknown. The input lacks base qualities; no much larger clone sits a single base away.

Each collaborating institution followed its own protocols to collect whole blood in K2EDTA tubes. For TCRbeta analysis, collaborators shipped samples in one of three forms: frozen whole blood, isolated PBMCs, or DNA extracted from either of those sample types. TCRbeta CDR3 regions were amplified from genomic DNA using the immunoSEQ Assay, a bias-controlled multiplex PCR. Processing in the source paper ran as follows. The number of nucleated cells in each sample was estimated from the amplification of reference gene primers within the assay. To quantify the absolute abundance of each unique TCRbeta CDR3 rearrangement, sequence reads were collapsed and filtered. For each sample, productive Simpson clonality was calculated as the square root of Simpson's diversity index across productive rearrangements. The immuneACCESS repertoire file appears here via TCRdb, limited to in-frame rearrangements. These files lack a portion of the clones; in checked studies, under half of the deficit traces to unresolved V genes, and the cause of the others is not known. V and J calls and clone size are those listed in that table; D and trimming were worked out from the DNA. The sample yields approximately 220,000 clones; approximately 80% were counted once. Clones ranked in the top ten supply about 9.4% of the sample.

Via the germline V gene (reference sequence), CDR1 is MNHEY and CDR2 SMNVEV. V is pared back by 6 bases and J by 1 base, with 7 bases lying between the germline termini. CDR3 length: 13 amino acids, cysteine to phenylalanine. The read is trimmed to its CDR3 DNA, 39 bases read in frame from base 1. General conclusions and limits of the study: How much clinical and demographic metadata was included differed by source and by participant, and the metadata was provided uncurated.

The sample comprised peripheral blood. The V and J genes are TRBV27 and TRBJ1-3, with no reliable assignment of the D segment. The origin of this receptor is a woman older than 75 with acute or convalescent COVID-19. CDR3 sequence: CASSQVSGNTIYF. The nucleotides are TGTGCCAGCAGCCAGGTATCTGGAAACACCATATATTTT.